The following is a TCR beta chain sequence with its context. There is no known antigen for this receptor. Base qualities are not provided; no much larger clone lies one nucleotide away. From a lookup of the germline V gene, CDR1 and CDR2 are SGHRS and YFSETQ. V and J lose 6 bases and 4 bases, and a span of 24 bases separates them. The CDR3 goes from the cysteine to the phenylalanine over 17 residues. Only the CDR3 region is kept as DNA, spanning 51 bases read in frame from base 1. Each PCR received spiked-in synthetic TCR analog templates so that absolute template abundance could be estimated from read counts. Using the immunoSEQ assay, TCRbeta CDR3 regions were amplified from genomic DNA with bias-controlled V and J gene primers. Sequencing of rearranged TCRbeta segments was performed at approximately 20X coverage. The original pipeline was this. Clustering was used to correct sequencing errors, and CDR3s were annotated against IMGT so that V, D and J genes could be assigned. Only productive TCRbeta rearrangements were used in downstream analyses, excluding out-of-frame or stop-codon sequences. Clonality was calculated as one minus the Shannon entropy normalized by the log of the number of unique productive sequences. Fisher's exact test with Benjamini-Hochberg correction, at a threshold of adjusted p below 0.01, was used to find clones that differed between time points or between blood and tumor. The immuneACCESS repertoire file appears here via TCRdb, limited to in-frame rearrangements. These files lack a portion of the clones; in checked studies, under half of the deficit traces to unresolved V genes, and the cause of the others is not known. The V and J calls and clone size are taken from that table; D and trimming were inferred from the DNA. Counted in this sample were approximately 79,000 clones; just under 85% of them appeared once. Clones ranked in the top ten supply approximately 6.7% of the sample.

The time point label, read with the paper, signifies: pretreatment peripheral blood. A cohort of 25 to 30 patients with locally advanced or metastatic urothelial carcinoma, treated at Memorial Sloan Kettering on a trial protocol, was included. Peripheral blood mononuclear cells were collected pretreatment and during treatment, with between 1 and 8 total time points per patient. The Qiagen DNeasy Blood extraction kit was used to purify genomic DNA from total PBMCs and from tumor samples. PBMCs were collected pretreatment and during treatment and were isolated and stored as previously described. This record comes from a study of PD-L1 blockade in urothelial cancer listed by TCRdb under 2017. At the level of the whole study: Therapy was started in the mid-2010s for all patients, and atezolizumab 1,200 mg was administered intravenously every 3 weeks. About 90% of the roughly 29 patients were identified as males with urothelial cancer of bladder origin, and a prior smoking history was reported by 18 of 29 patients. Patients had an ECOG performance status of 0 or 1 and had received between 0 and 3 prior chemotherapy regimens. Blood samples were analyzed at 3 weeks after treatment start (second dose) and at 6 weeks after treatment start. Blood samples yielded a median of about 150,000 T cells and roughly 83,000 unique TCRs, with median clonality roughly 0.082. The study was an exploratory multi-omic analysis of somatic, immune and clinical correlates of response to PD-L1 blockade with atezolizumab in urothelial cancer. Pretreatment tumor samples, along with matched peripheral blood collected serially before and after atezolizumab treatment, underwent TCR sequencing. Durable clinical benefit was defined as progression-free survival longer than 6 months, and TCR features were also tested against progression-free and overall survival. In the same patients, whole exome sequencing and RNA sequencing of pretreatment tumors were performed in addition to TCR sequencing. Durable clinical benefit was achieved by nine patients but not by the remaining 20. Around 29 patients had pretreatment blood TCR-seq, roughly 24 had at least one posttreatment blood collection, and roughly 24 had tumor TCR-seq.

On the study overall, not on this receptor specifically: A pretreatment peripheral blood TCR clonality below the median was linked to improved progression-free and overall survival. Because the sample size was small (n ≈ 27) and many exploratory analyses were performed, the results are intended to be hypothesis-generating. Patients with durable benefit showed greater expansion of tumor-associated TCR clones in peripheral blood 3 weeks after starting treatment (n of about 20, p = 0.022).

The V and J segments used are TRBV5-1 and TRBJ2-3, with TRBD1 tentatively as D gene (7 bases match). The sample here was PBMCs, taken around atezolizumab (anti-PD-L1) treatment. This TCR came from a man aged 35-49 years with urothelial cancer. DNA sequence: TGCGCCAGCATCCTACAGTTAGCGCGGGACAGCGCAGATACGCAGTATTTT. The encoded protein is CASILQLARDSADTQYF.